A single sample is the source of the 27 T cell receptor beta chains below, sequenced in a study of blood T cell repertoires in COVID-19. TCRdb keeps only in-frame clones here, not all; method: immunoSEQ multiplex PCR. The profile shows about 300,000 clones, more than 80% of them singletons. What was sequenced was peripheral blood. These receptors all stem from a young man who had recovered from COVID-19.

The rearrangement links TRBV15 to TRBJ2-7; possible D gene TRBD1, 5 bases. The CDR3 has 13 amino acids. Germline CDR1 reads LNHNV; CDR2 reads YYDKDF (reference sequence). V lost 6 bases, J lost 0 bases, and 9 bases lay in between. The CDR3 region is CATRTATSYEQYF. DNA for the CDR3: TGTGCCACCAGGACAGCGACCTCCTACGAGCAGTACTTC.

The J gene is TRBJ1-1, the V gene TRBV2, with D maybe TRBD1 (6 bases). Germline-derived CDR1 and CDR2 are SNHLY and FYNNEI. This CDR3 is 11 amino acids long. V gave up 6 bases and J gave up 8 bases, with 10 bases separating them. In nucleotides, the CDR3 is TGTGCCAGCAGAGCCGGGACAGAAGCTTTCTTT. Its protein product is CASRAGTEAFF.

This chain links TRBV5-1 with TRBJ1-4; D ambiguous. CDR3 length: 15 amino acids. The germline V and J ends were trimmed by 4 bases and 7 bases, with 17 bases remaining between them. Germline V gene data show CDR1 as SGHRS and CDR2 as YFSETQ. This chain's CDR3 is CASSRSGGMSEKLFF. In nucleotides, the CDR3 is TGCGCCAGCAGCCGGTCGGGAGGAATGAGTGAAAAACTGTTTTTT.

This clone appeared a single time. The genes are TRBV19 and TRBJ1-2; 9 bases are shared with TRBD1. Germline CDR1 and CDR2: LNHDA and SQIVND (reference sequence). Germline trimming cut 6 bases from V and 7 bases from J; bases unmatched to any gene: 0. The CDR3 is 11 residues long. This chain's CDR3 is CASRGQGGYTF. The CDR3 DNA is TGTGCCAGTAGGGGACAGGGTGGCTACACCTTC.

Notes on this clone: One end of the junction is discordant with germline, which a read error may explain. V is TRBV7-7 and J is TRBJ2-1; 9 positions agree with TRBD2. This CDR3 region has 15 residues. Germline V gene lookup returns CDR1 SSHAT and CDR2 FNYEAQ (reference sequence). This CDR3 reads CASSPGTSIPNEQFF. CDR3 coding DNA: TGTGCTAGCAGCCCAGGGACTAGCATCCCCAATGAGCAGTTCTTC.

CDR3 DNA sequence: TGTGCCAGCAGCCGGGGAGGTGGCGAGCAGTACTTC. It codes for CASSRGGGEQYF. J is TRBJ2-7 and V is TRBV5-6, with a weak D call TRBD2 (6 bases). CDR3 length equals 12 residues. V lost 4 bases to trimming and J lost 6 bases, with 11 bases between them. Germline lookup yields CDR1 SGHDT and CDR2 YYEEEE.

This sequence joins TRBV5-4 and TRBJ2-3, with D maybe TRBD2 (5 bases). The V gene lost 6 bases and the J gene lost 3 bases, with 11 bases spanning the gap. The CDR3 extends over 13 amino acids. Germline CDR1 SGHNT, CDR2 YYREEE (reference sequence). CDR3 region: CASKMDSTDTQYF. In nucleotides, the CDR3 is TGTGCCAGCAAAATGGACTCAACAGATACGCAGTATTTT.

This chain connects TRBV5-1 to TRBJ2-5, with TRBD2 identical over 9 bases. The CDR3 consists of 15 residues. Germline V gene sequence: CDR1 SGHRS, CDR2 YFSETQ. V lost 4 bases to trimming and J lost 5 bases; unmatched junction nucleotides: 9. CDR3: CASSPLGLAFETQYF. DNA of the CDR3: TGCGCCAGCAGCCCCCTGGGACTAGCTTTCGAGACCCAGTACTTC. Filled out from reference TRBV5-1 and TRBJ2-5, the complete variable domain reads KAGVTQTPRYLIKTRGQQVTLSCSPISGHRSVSWYQQTPGQGLQFLFEYFSETQRNKGNFPGRFSGRQFSNSRSEMNVSTLELGDSALYLCASSPLGLAFETQYFGPGTRLLVL.

DNA for the CDR3: TGTGCCAGCAGGAGAACGGGGTCCGGTACTGAAGCTTTCTTT. Translation: CASRRTGSGTEAFF. The rearrangement uses TRBV2 and TRBJ1-1, with no clear D. V lost 6 bases and J lost 5, with 16 bases in between. CDR3 length: 14 residues. Germline CDR1 SNHLY, CDR2 FYNNEI.

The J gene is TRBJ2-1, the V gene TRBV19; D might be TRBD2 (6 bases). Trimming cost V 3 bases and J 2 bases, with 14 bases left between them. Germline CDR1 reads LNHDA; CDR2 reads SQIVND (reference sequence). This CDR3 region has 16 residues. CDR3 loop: CASSILGRGPYNEQFF. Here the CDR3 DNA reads TGTGCCAGTAGTATTTTAGGGCGGGGTCCCTACAATGAGCAGTTCTTC.

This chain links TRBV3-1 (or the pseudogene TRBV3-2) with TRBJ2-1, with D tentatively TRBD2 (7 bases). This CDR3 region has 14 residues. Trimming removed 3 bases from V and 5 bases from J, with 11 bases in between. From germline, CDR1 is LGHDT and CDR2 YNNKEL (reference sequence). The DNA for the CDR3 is TGTGCCAGCAGCCAGGCGGGGGCCAACAATGAGCAGTTCTTC. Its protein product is CASSQAGANNEQFF.

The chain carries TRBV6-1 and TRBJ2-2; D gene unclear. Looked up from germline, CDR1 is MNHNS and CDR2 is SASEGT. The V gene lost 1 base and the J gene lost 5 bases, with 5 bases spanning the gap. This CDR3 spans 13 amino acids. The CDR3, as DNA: TGTGCCAGCAGTGAAGACAATACCGGGGAGCTGTTTTTT. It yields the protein CASSEDNTGELFF.

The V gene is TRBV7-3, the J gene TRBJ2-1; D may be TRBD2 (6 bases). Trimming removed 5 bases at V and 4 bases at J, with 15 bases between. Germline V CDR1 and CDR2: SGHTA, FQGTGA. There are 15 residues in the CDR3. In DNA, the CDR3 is TGTGCCAGCAGCGGCACCGGGACTTCTTACAATGAGCAGTTCTTC. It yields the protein CASSGTGTSYNEQFF. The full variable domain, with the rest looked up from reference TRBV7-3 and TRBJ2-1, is GAGVSQTPSNKVTEKGKYVELRCDPISGHTALYWYRQSLGQGPEFLIYFQGTGAADDSGLPNDRFFAVRPEGSVSTLKIQRTERGDSAVYLCASSGTGTSYNEQFFGPGTRLTVL.

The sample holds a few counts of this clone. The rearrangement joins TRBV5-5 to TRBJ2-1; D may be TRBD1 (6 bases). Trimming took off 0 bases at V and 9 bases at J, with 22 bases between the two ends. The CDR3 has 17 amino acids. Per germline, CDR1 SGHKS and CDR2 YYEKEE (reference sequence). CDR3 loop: CASSLDLQGRAYGEQFF. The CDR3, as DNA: TGTGCCAGCAGCTTGGATTTACAGGGTAGGGCTTACGGTGAGCAGTTCTTC.

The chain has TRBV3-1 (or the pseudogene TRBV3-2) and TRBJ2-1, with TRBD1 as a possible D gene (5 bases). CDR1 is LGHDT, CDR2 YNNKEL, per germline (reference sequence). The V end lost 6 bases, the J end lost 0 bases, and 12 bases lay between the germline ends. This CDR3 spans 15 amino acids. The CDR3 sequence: CASRGWGHSYNEQFF. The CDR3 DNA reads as TGTGCCAGCAGAGGTTGGGGCCACTCCTACAATGAGCAGTTCTTC.

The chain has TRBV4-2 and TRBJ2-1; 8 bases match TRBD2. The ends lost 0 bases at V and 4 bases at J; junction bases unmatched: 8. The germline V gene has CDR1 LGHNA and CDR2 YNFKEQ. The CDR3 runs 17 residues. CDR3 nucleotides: TGTGCCAGCAGCCAAGAGCTAGCGGGCATTCCTTACAATGAGCAGTTCTTC. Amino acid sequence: CASSQELAGIPYNEQFF.

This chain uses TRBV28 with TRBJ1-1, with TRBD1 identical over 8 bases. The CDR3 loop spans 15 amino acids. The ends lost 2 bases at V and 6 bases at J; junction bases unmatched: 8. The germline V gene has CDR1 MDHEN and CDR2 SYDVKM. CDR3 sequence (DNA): TGTGCCAGCAGTTTAAGACAGACAGGGGAGGCTGAAGCTTTCTTT. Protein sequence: CASSLRQTGEAEAFF.

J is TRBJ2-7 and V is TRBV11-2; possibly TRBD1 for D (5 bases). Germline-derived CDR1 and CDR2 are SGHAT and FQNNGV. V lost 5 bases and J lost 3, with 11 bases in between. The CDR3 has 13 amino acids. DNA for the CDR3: TGTGCCAGCAGCATAGGGGCAGTCTACGAGCAGTACTTC. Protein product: CASSIGAVYEQYF.

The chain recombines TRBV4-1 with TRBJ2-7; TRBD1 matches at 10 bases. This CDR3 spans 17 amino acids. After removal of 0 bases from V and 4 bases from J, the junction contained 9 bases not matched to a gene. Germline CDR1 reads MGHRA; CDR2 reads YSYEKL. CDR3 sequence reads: CASSQDERGQGFYEQYF. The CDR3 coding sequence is TGCGCCAGCAGCCAAGACGAACGGGGACAGGGGTTTTACGAGCAGTACTTC.

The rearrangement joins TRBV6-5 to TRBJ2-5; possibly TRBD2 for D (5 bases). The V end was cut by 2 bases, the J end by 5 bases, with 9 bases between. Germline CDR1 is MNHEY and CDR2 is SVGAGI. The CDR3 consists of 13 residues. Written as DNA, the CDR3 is TGTGCCAGCAGTTACGGGAGTGGGGAGACCCAGTACTTC. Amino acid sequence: CASSYGSGETQYF.

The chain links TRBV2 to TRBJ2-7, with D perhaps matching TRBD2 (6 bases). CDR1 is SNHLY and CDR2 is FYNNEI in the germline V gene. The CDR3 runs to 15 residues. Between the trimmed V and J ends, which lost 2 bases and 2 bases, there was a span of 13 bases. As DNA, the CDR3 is TGTGCCAGCAGTGAATCCCGACTAGTCCCCTACGAGCAGTACTTC. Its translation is CASSESRLVPYEQYF.

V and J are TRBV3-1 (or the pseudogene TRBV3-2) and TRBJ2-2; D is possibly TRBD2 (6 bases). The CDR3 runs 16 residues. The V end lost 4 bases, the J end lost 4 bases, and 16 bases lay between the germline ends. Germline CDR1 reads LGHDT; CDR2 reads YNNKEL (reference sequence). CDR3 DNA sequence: TGTGCCAGCAGCCTTAGAGGGAGGACCATCACCGGGGAGCTGTTTTTT. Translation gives CASSLRGRTITGELFF.

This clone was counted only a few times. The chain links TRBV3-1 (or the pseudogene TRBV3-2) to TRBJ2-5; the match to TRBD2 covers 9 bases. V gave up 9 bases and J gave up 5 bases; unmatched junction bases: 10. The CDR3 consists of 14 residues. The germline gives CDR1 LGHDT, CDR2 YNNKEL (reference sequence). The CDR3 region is CASNSGGLGETQYF. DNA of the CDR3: TGTGCCAGTAATAGCGGGGGCCTAGGGGAGACCCAGTACTTC.

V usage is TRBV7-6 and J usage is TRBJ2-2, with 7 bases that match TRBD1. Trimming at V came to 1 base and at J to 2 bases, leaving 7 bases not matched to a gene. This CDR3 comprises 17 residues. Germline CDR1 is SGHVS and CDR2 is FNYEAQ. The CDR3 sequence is CASSLDGTVVNTGELFF. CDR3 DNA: TGTGCCAGCAGCTTAGATGGGACAGTCGTCAACACCGGGGAGCTGTTTTTT.

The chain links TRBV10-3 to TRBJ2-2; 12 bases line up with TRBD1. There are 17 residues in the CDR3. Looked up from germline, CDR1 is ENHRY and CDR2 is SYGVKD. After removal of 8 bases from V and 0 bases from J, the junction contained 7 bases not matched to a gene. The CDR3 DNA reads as TGTGCCATCGCCGGGACAGGGGGCTCCGCGAACACCGGGGAGCTGTTTTTT. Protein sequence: CAIAGTGGSANTGELFF.

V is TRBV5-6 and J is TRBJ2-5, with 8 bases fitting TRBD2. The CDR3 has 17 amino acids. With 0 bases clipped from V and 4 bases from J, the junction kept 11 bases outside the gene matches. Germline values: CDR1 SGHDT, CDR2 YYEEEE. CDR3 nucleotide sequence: TGTGCCAGCAGCTTGGCGTCTGGCGGGGGGACGGGAGAGACCCAGTACTTC. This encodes CASSLASGGGTGETQYF.

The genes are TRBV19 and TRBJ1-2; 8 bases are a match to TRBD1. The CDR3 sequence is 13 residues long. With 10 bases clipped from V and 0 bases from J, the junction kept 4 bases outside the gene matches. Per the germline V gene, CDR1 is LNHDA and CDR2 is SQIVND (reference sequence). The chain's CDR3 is CATSTGANYGYTF. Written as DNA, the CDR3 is TGTGCCACTTCGACAGGGGCTAACTATGGCTACACCTTC.